Following are 5 T cell receptor beta chains from one sample sequenced in a study of cytomegalovirus exposure and HLA in healthy donors. This PCR relied on a set of 60 Vbeta primers and 13 Jbeta primers. Measured with immunoSEQ multiplex PCR; TCRdb has only the in-frame clones, and not every one. This sample carries 90,000 to 120,000 clones, roughly 80% of them seen once, and the ten largest clones take roughly 5%. The specimen sequenced was PBMCs. These receptor sequences come from a female donor in good health and CMV-seropositive.

The rearrangement links TRBV19 to TRBJ2-7; 12 bases align to TRBD2. The trim removed 5 bases at V and 0 bases at J, leaving 5 bases unmatched. The germline V gene encodes CDR1 LNHDA and CDR2 SQIVND (reference sequence). CDR3 length: 16 amino acids. CDR3 loop: CASSPPGLAGSYEQYF. The CDR3 DNA is TGTGCCAGTAGTCCCCCGGGACTAGCGGGCTCCTACGAGCAGTACTTC.

This sequence joins TRBV5-1 and TRBJ2-1; 12 positions match TRBD2. V lost 4 bases to trimming and J lost 10 bases; unmatched junction nucleotides: 9. The CDR3 contains 15 residues. CDR1 and CDR2 from the germline V gene are SGHRS and YFSETQ. CDR3 loop: CASSPTSGGPKEQFF. In nucleotides, the CDR3 is TGCGCCAGCAGCCCCACTAGCGGGGGGCCCAAGGAGCAGTTCTTC.

The chain recombines TRBV5-1 with TRBJ2-1, with 7 bases aligning to TRBD2. Unmatched junction bases numbered 7, after V lost 0 bases and J lost 1 base. The germline V gene encodes CDR1 SGHRS and CDR2 YFSETQ. The CDR3 extends over 17 amino acids. The CDR3 here is CASSLADGGGSYNEQFF. The CDR3 nucleotides are TGCGCCAGCAGCTTGGCCGACGGGGGAGGGTCCTACAATGAGCAGTTCTTC.

The CDR3 loop reads CASSGQGHYGYTF. CDR3 bases: TGTGCCAGCAGTGGACAGGGCCACTATGGCTACACCTTC. This rearrangement joins TRBV28 to TRBJ1-2, with 8 bases lining up with TRBD1. This CDR3 has 13 amino acids. Germline CDR1 reads MDHEN; CDR2 reads SYDVKM. V gave up 5 bases and J gave up 3 bases; unmatched junction bases: 2.

The J gene is TRBJ2-7, the V gene TRBV10-2; 7 bases are shared with TRBD1. CDR1 WSHSY and CDR2 SAAADI come from the germline V gene. With 6 bases clipped from V and 6 bases from J, the junction kept 11 bases outside the gene matches. The CDR3 contains 14 residues. The CDR3 region has the DNA TGCGCCAGCAGAGGACAGGCCGGACCTAGCGAGCAGTACTTC. It codes for CASRGQAGPSEQYF.